This T cell receptor (beta chain) was retrieved from a study of tissue T cells after allogeneic stem cell transplantation. The time point is: mouse harvest day 7 after allogeneic transplant. Each mouse received 10^7 T-cell-depleted marrow cells plus 10^6 splenic CD5+ T cells by tail vein. Mice had MHC-mismatched B6 into BALB/c GVHD, sampled day 7 or 14. TCRdb keeps only in-frame clones here, not all; method: immunoSEQ multiplex PCR. The data contain approximately 7,000 clones, approximately 55% of them singletons. This clone has only a few counts. Gene and germline names: mouse. What was sequenced was gut tissue. The origin of this receptor is a female BALB/c mouse given C57BL/6 T cells with graft-versus-host disease after an allogeneic hematopoietic cell transplant.

The sequenced CDR3 bases are TGTGCTAGCAGTCCGGGACAGGGAAAAGACACCCAGTAC. Translated: CASSPGQGKDTQY. The full CDR3 protein reads CASSPGQGKDTQYF. This sequence joins TRBV29 and TRBJ2-5, with 9 bases identical to TRBD1. The CDR3 goes on 1 residue after the read ends, and that part is filled in from the germline J gene. V was pared by 5 bases and J by 4 bases, with 4 bases of the junction left unmatched. Germline values: CDR1 MSHET, CDR2 SYDVDS. This CDR3 has 14 amino acids.